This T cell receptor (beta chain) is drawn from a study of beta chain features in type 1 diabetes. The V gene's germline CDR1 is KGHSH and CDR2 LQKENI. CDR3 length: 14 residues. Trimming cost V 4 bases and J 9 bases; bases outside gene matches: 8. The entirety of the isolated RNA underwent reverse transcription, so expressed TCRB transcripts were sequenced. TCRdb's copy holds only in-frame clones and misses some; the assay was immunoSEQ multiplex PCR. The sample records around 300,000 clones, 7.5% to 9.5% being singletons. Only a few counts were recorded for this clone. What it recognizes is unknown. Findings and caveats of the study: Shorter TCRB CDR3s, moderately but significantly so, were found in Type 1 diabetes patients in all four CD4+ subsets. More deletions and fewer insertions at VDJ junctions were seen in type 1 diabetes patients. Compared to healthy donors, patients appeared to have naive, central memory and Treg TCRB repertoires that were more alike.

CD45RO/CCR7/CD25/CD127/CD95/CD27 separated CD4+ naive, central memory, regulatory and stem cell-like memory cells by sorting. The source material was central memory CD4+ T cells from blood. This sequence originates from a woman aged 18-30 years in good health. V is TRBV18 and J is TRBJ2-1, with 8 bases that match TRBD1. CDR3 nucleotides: TGTGCCAGCTCACGGGACAGGTTAAGTTCTGAGCAGTTCTTC. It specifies CASSRDRLSSEQFF.